This T cell receptor (beta chain) was identified in a study of early T cells in non-severe SARS-CoV-2 infection. Using its own MiXCR run on the 5' RACE reads, TCRdb lists one record per CDR3 protein. The top ten clones hold more than 1.2% of a sample with some 75,000 distinct CDR3 sequences, roughly 15% of them seen once. The germline V and J ends were trimmed by 0 bases and 2 bases, with 4 bases remaining between them. This CDR3 region has 12 residues. CDR1 and CDR2 (germline): GTSNPN, SVGIG (reference sequence). The chain combines TRBV30 with TRBJ1-2; no firm D call. This sequence was found in an adult who was a healthcare worker with PCR-confirmed SARS-CoV-2 infection or an uninfected control (not recorded which). The sample was whole blood. CDR3 coding DNA: TGTGCCTGGAGTGTAGCCAACTATGGCTACACCTTC. Its translation: CAWSVANYGYTF.